Below, 32 T cell receptor beta chains from the same sample are listed, as sequenced in a study of human T cells and chemical hapten exposure. TCRdb processed the RACE reads anew with MiXCR; each CDR3 protein has one entry. The repertoire holds over 85,000 distinct CDR3 sequences, around 8.8% seen once, with about 3.1% in the top ten. Time point in this sample: healthy volunteer bleed at 2 weeks. Total RNA extraction was carried out from unfractionated whole blood. Sequenced material: whole blood. All receptors come from a female donor in good health. Some clones in this sample may be carry-over from other donors' samples.

This clonotype was recorded at least ten times. This rearrangement joins TRBV11-1 to TRBJ2-1; 9 nucleotides agree with TRBD2. V shed 5 bases and J 4 bases; nucleotides not matched to a gene: 6. CDR3 length: 15 amino acids. CDR1 SGHAT and CDR2 FQDESV come from the germline V gene (reference sequence). The CDR3 is CASSRGRAVYNEQFF. CDR3 DNA sequence: TGTGCCAGCAGCCGCGGGAGGGCCGTTTACAATGAGCAGTTCTTC.

This clonotype was observed a few times. The gene calls are TRBV24-1 and TRBJ2-2, with TRBD1 matching 10 bases. In germline, CDR1 is KGHDR, CDR2 SFDVKD. V was clipped by 1 base and J by 0 bases; unmatched bases: 1. The CDR3 contains 17 residues. The CDR3 bases are TGTGCCACCAGTGATTTCGGACAGGGGGCGAACACCGGGGAGCTGTTTTTT. Translation: CATSDFGQGANTGELFF.

The chain recombines TRBV13 with TRBJ2-7; 9 nucleotides agree with TRBD1. The CDR3 has 15 residues. The germline V gene encodes CDR1 PRHDT and CDR2 FYEKMQ (reference sequence). The V gene end was trimmed by 4 bases and the J gene end by 7 bases; junction bases not matched to a gene: 11. The CDR3 nucleotides are TGTGCCAGCAGCTATCGGGGACAGGGCCGAAGGGAGCAGTACTTC. Encoded protein: CASSYRGQGRREQYF.

V usage is TRBV30 and J usage is TRBJ2-3; no firm D call. The V gene's germline CDR1 is GTSNPN and CDR2 SVGIG (reference sequence). The germline V and J ends were trimmed by 7 bases and 6 bases, with 8 bases remaining between them. The CDR3 is 10 residues long. CDR3 DNA: TGTGCCTTATCTTCGGATACGCAGTATTTT. As protein: CALSSDTQYF. Filled out from reference TRBV30 and TRBJ2-3, the complete variable domain reads SQTIHQWPATLVQPVGSPLSLECTVEGTSNPNLYWYRQAAGRGLQLLFYSVGIGQISSEVPQNLSASRPQDRQFILSSKKLLLSDSGFYLCALSSDTQYFGPGTRLTVL.

The rearrangement joins TRBV14 to TRBJ2-7; 10 bases align to TRBD2. Per germline, CDR1 SGHDN and CDR2 FVKESK. The J segment lost 7 bases and the V segment lost 1 base, leaving 7 bases of the junction unmatched. The CDR3 is 15 amino acids. CDR3 nucleotide sequence: TGTGCCAGCAGCCAAGTGGCTAGCGGGAGAGGGGAGCAGTACTTC. It is translated as CASSQVASGRGEQYF.

This clonotype turned up a few times. The chain combines TRBV20-1 with TRBJ2-1, with 10 bases aligning to TRBD2. Germline V CDR1 and CDR2: DFQATT, SNEGSKA (reference sequence). The V segment lost 6 bases and the J segment 3 bases; nucleotides outside the gene matches: 8. The CDR3 sequence is 15 residues long. CDR3 protein: CSADPGLASYNEQFF. In DNA form, the CDR3 reads TGCAGTGCCGATCCGGGACTAGCGAGCTACAATGAGCAGTTCTTC.

This clonotype was detected a few times. This sequence joins TRBV5-1 and TRBJ2-6; 9 nucleotides agree with TRBD2. Germline V gene data show CDR1 as SGHRS and CDR2 as YFSETQ. The CDR3 extends over 18 amino acids. J was trimmed by 0 bases and V by 0 bases; bases with no gene match: 4. The CDR3 DNA sequence: TGCGCCAGCAGCTTGGTTAGCGGGAGTATCTCTGGGGCCAACGTCCTGACTTTC. Translated, it gives CASSLVSGSISGANVLTF.

This clonotype turned up a few times. V usage is TRBV7-3 and J usage is TRBJ2-3; perhaps D is TRBD1 or TRBD2 (5 bases each). Germline CDR1 SGHTA, CDR2 FQGTGA. This CDR3 spans 14 amino acids. Trimming shortened V by 5 bases and J by 0 bases, and 9 bases separated the two germline ends. Here the CDR3 DNA reads TGTGCCAGCAGCCCGGGGCATAGCACAGATACGCAGTATTTT. Translation gives CASSPGHSTDTQYF.

This clonotype was picked up a small number of times. The rearrangement joins TRBV19 to TRBJ2-1; TRBD2 might be the D (6 bases). The germline V and J ends were trimmed by 4 bases and 4 bases, with 17 bases remaining between them. The CDR3 has 16 amino acids. From germline, CDR1 is LNHDA and CDR2 SQIVND (reference sequence). The CDR3 nucleotides are TGTGCCAGTAGTACCCCTGGGGGGTATGCTTACAATGAGCAGTTCTTC. Translation: CASSTPGGYAYNEQFF.

This clonotype was observed a few times. CDR3 nucleotides: TGTGCCATCAGGGACAGGCTCACAGATACGCAGTATTTT. This gives the protein CAIRDRLTDTQYF. The genes are TRBV10-3 and TRBJ2-3; 7 bases are shared with TRBD1. The CDR3 consists of 13 residues. Per germline, CDR1 ENHRY and CDR2 SYGVKD. V shed 6 bases and J 2 bases; nucleotides not matched to a gene: 2.

This clonotype has a handful of counts. The V gene is TRBV7-9, the J gene TRBJ2-7, with no clear D. The V gene's germline CDR1 is SEHNR and CDR2 FQNEAQ (reference sequence). Deletions cut 0 bases from V and 4 bases from J, with 7 bases between. The CDR3 runs to 13 residues. The CDR3 nucleotides are TGTGCCAGCAGCTTAGCGCTCGATTACGAGCAGTACTTC. Translated, it gives CASSLALDYEQYF.

This clonotype was counted many times. The rearrangement links TRBV4-3 to TRBJ1-2, with 7 bases identical to TRBD1. The V and J ends lost 3 bases and 3 bases, in that order; junction bases with no gene match: 7. Per germline, CDR1 LGHNA and CDR2 YSLEER. CDR3 size: 15 residues. The CDR3: CASSHLDRRDYGYTF. The CDR3 DNA reads TGCGCCAGCAGCCACCTGGACAGGAGAGACTATGGCTACACCTTC.

The rearrangement uses TRBV27 and TRBJ2-1; 7 positions agree with TRBD2. V shed 6 bases, J shed 1 base, and the junction held 9 bases outside the gene matches. The CDR3 consists of 16 residues. Germline values: CDR1 MNHEY, CDR2 SMNVEV (reference sequence). The CDR3 region is CASRAESGGSYNEQFF. Written as DNA, the CDR3 is TGTGCCAGCAGGGCCGAGTCGGGGGGTTCCTACAATGAGCAGTTCTTC.

This clonotype was observed at least ten times. The chain joins TRBV20-1 to TRBJ2-7; D is possibly TRBD1 or TRBD2 (6 bases each). The germline gives CDR1 DFQATT, CDR2 SNEGSKA (reference sequence). The V end lost 3 bases, the J end lost 6 bases, and 15 bases lay between the germline ends. CDR3 length: 13 residues. CDR3 DNA: TGCAGTGCTAGGTCGGGGGCTCTTGGCGAGCAGTACTTC. This codes for CSARSGALGEQYF.

The rearrangement uses TRBV20-1 and TRBJ1-5; possible D gene TRBD1, 5 bases. Germline CDR1 and CDR2: DFQATT and SNEGSKA (reference sequence). With 5 bases removed from V and 0 bases from J, the gap between germline ends came to 14 bases. The CDR3 consists of 15 residues. CDR3 residues: CSAPSRTLSNQPQHF. The CDR3 DNA is TGCAGTGCTCCATCCAGGACACTTAGCAATCAGCCCCAGCATTTT.

The DNA for the CDR3 is TGTGCCAGCAGAACTAGCGGGAGTTACACCGGGGAGCTGTTTTTT. Its translation is CASRTSGSYTGELFF. The chain employs TRBV28 and TRBJ2-2, with TRBD2 matching 11 bases. Germline lookup yields CDR1 MDHEN and CDR2 SYDVKM. V dropped 6 bases and J dropped 3; count of bases not matched to a gene: 3. This CDR3 has 15 amino acids.

This chain uses TRBV14 with TRBJ2-7, with D maybe TRBD1 (5 bases). The CDR3 consists of 14 residues. V gave up 3 bases and J gave up 3 bases, with 12 bases separating them. Per germline, CDR1 SGHDN and CDR2 FVKESK. CDR3 sequence: CASSQGRLVYEQYF. The CDR3 DNA reads as TGTGCCAGCAGCCAGGGGCGCCTCGTCTACGAGCAGTACTTC.

Remarks on this clonotype: No conserved phenylalanine or tryptophan is present at the end of the CDR3, so a read error is the likely explanation. The chain is built from TRBV11-2 and TRBJ2-3, with 7 bases matching TRBD2. The CDR3 runs 15 residues. V trimming: 3 bases; J trimming: 2 bases; junction bases outside the gene matches: 5. Germline lookup yields CDR1 SGHAT and CDR2 FQNNGV. The CDR3 sequence is CASSFLAVSTDTQYL. As DNA, the CDR3 is TGTGCCAGCAGCTTCCTAGCGGTATCCACAGATACGCAGTATTTG.

The sample holds a few counts of this clonotype. The V gene is TRBV9, the J gene TRBJ2-2; TRBD1 or TRBD2 may be the D gene (5 bases each). Germline CDR1 and CDR2: SGDLS and YYNGEE. CDR3 size: 17 residues. With 0 bases removed from V and 4 bases from J, the gap between germline ends came to 16 bases. The CDR3 sequence: CASSVAGTPFLTGELFF. In DNA, the CDR3 is TGTGCCAGCAGCGTAGCGGGGACCCCCTTTCTCACCGGGGAGCTGTTTTTT.

This clonotype was counted ten times or more. The V call is TRBV7-2, the J call TRBJ2-5, with 10 bases matching TRBD2. The V gene end was trimmed by 2 bases and the J gene end by 0 bases; junction bases not matched to a gene: 6. Germline CDR1 and CDR2: SGHTA and FQGNSA. CDR3 length: 17 residues. CDR3: CASSLLAGASYQETQYF. CDR3 nucleotide sequence: TGTGCCAGCAGCTTACTAGCGGGAGCATCGTACCAAGAGACCCAGTACTTC.

This clonotype was seen only a few times. This chain links TRBV29-1 with TRBJ2-6; D gene ambiguous. V lost 4 bases and J 0 bases, leaving 10 bases between the germline ends. The CDR3 is 15 amino acids. The V gene's germline CDR1 is SQVTM and CDR2 ANQGSEA. As DNA, the CDR3 is TGCAGCGTTGTAAAGGGCACCTCTGGGGCCAACGTCCTGACTTTC. It yields the protein CSVVKGTSGANVLTF.

This clonotype was picked up a small number of times. The chain couples TRBV6-2 or TRBV6-3 to TRBJ1-5; D possibly corresponds to TRBD1 (5 bases). The CDR3 is 16 amino acids. Germline V gene data show CDR1 as MNHEY and CDR2 as SVGEGT. V gave up 6 bases and J gave up 0 bases, with 15 bases separating them. DNA for the CDR3: TGTGCCAGCAGCTCCAGGGCGTTGGGTAGCAATCAGCCCCAGCATTTT. Translated, it gives CASSSRALGSNQPQHF.

The chain combines TRBV2 with TRBJ2-1; D gene unclear. Germline V gene data show CDR1 as SNHLY and CDR2 as FYNNEI. This CDR3 is built from 14 residues. Trimming removed 4 bases at V and 1 base at J, with 8 bases between. CDR3 sequence (DNA): TGTGCCAGCAGTGCGATGCCTTCCTACAATGAGCAGTTCTTC. Translation gives CASSAMPSYNEQFF.

This clonotype was seen a few times. V usage is TRBV5-1 and J usage is TRBJ2-5; TRBD1 matches at 8 bases. CDR1 is SGHRS and CDR2 is YFSETQ in the germline V gene. Unmatched junction bases numbered 5, after V lost 6 bases and J lost 1 base. The CDR3 is 14 amino acids. CDR3 in DNA: TGCGCCAGCACTCCTCAGGGGGCCCAAGAGACCCAGTACTTC. The encoded protein is CASTPQGAQETQYF.

This clonotype was seen ten or more times. This chain uses TRBV6-5 with TRBJ1-1, with 8 bases that match TRBD1. The CDR3 runs 14 residues. The J segment lost 1 base and the V segment lost 6 bases, leaving 4 bases of the junction unmatched. Per the germline V gene, CDR1 is MNHEY and CDR2 is SVGAGI. The CDR3 loop reads CASRMGQENTEAFF. The CDR3 DNA sequence: TGTGCCAGCAGAATGGGACAGGAGAACACTGAAGCTTTCTTT.

This chain uses TRBV6-2 or TRBV6-3 with TRBJ2-7; 14 bases agree with TRBD2. Germline assignment: CDR1 MNHEY and CDR2 SVGEGT. The CDR3 contains 17 residues. Germline trimming cut 6 bases from V and 4 bases from J; bases unmatched to any gene: 11. The CDR3: CASSPIGLAGGWYEQYF. DNA of the CDR3: TGTGCCAGCAGCCCCATTGGACTAGCGGGAGGATGGTACGAGCAGTACTTC.

The chain has TRBV30 and TRBJ2-1; TRBD1 agrees at 9 bases. Germline CDR1 GTSNPN, CDR2 SVGIG (reference sequence). V shed 5 bases, J shed 4 bases, and the junction held 6 bases outside the gene matches. This CDR3 has 14 amino acids. The CDR3 DNA reads as TGTGCCTGGTCGCCGGGACAGGGTTACAATGAGCAGTTCTTC. Encoded protein: CAWSPGQGYNEQFF. The full variable domain, in which reference TRBV30 and TRBJ2-1 provide the parts outside the CDR3, is SQTIHQWPATLVQPVGSPLSLECTVEGTSNPNLYWYRQAAGRGLQLLFYSVGIGQISSEVPQNLSASRPQDRQFILSSKKLLLSDSGFYLCAWSPGQGYNEQFFGPGTRLTVL.

The chain's CDR3 is CASSQDWGRRSREAFF. The DNA of the CDR3 is TGTGCCAGCAGCCAAGATTGGGGCAGGCGGTCTAGGGAAGCTTTCTTT. The chain carries TRBV14 and TRBJ1-1; possibly TRBD1 for D (5 bases). The CDR3 length is 16 residues. Germline V gives CDR1 SGHDN, CDR2 FVKESK. Trimming removed 0 bases from V and 8 bases from J, with 19 bases in between. The full variable domain, its missing parts supplied by reference TRBV14 and TRBJ1-1, is EAGVTQFPSHSVIEKGQTVTLRCDPISGHDNLYWYRRVMGKEIKFLLHFVKESKQDESGMPNNRFLAERTGGTYSTLKVQPAELEDSGVYFCASSQDWGRRSREAFFGQGTRLTVV.

This clonotype was seen many times. The genes are TRBV5-6 and TRBJ1-5, with 9 bases matching TRBD1. Germline V gene sequence: CDR1 SGHDT, CDR2 YYEEEE. V dropped 5 bases and J dropped 6; count of bases not matched to a gene: 12. CDR3 size: 16 residues. The CDR3 is CASSTLRQGVIQPQHF. DNA for the CDR3: TGTGCCAGCAGTACCCTGAGACAGGGGGTGATTCAGCCCCAGCATTTT.

This clonotype was seen repeatedly, ten times or more. J is TRBJ1-3 and V is TRBV20-1; D is ambiguous. This CDR3 has 13 amino acids. Germline values: CDR1 DFQATT, CDR2 SNEGSKA (reference sequence). Trimming pared 0 bases from V and 4 bases from J, leaving 7 bases between. CDR3 DNA sequence: TGCAGTGCTAGAGATCTATCCGGAAACACCATATATTTT. It encodes CSARDLSGNTIYF.

This clonotype appeared a few times. J is TRBJ1-2 and V is TRBV28; 8 nucleotides match TRBD1. CDR1 MDHEN and CDR2 SYDVKM come from the germline V gene. V lost 6 bases to trimming and J lost 6 bases; unmatched junction nucleotides: 12. The CDR3 extends over 15 amino acids. In DNA, the CDR3 is TGTGCCAGCAGACGTCGCAGGGGGCGGGGGGATGGCTACACCTTC. This gives the protein CASRRRRGRGDGYTF.

This clonotype was seen at least ten times. This chain connects TRBV7-2 to TRBJ2-7, with D uncertain. The germline V gene encodes CDR1 SGHTA and CDR2 FQGNSA. The CDR3 extends over 15 amino acids. V was trimmed by 3 bases and J by 3 bases, leaving 15 bases between them. The CDR3 is CASSLSGHGDYEQYF. As DNA, the CDR3 is TGTGCCAGCAGCTTGTCAGGTCATGGGGACTACGAGCAGTACTTC.